A selection of T cell receptor beta chains follows, all from one sample in a study of blood T cells in healthy people across ages. TCRdb itself ran the 5' RACE reads through MiXCR, one entry per CDR3 protein. The table includes roughly 1.7 million distinct CDR3 sequences, about 35% detected once. The sequenced sample consisted of blood. All receptors come from a woman younger than 45 in good health. Each CDR3 is given with its conserved first and last residue. A D gene is named only where the DNA matches it firmly. The size field is filled for only some rows; it gives once, few, many or a size class.

J: TRBJ1-1; D: -; V: TRBV6-6; size: -; CDR3: CASSYSRKEAFF; DNA: TGTGCCAGCAGTTACTCGAGGAAAGAAGCTTTCTTT
J: TRBJ2-1; D: -; V: TRBV5-1; size: -; CDR3: CASSFKGGSYNEQFF; DNA: TGCGCCAGCAGCTTCAAGGGAGGCTCCTACAATGAGCAGTTCTTC
J: TRBJ1-5; D: -; V: TRBV20-1; size: -; CDR3: CSARRRETGNQPQHF; DNA: TGCAGTGCTAGGAGAAGGGAAACAGGCAATCAGCCCCAGCATTTT
J: TRBJ2-5; D: TRBD1; V: TRBV6-5; size: -; CDR3: CASSYSRQGVKTQYF; DNA: TGTGCCAGCAGTTACTCGAGACAGGGAGTTAAGACCCAGTACTTC
J: TRBJ2-6; D: -; V: TRBV29-1; size: once; CDR3: CSVERSGANALTF; DNA: TGCAGCGTTGAGAGATCTGGGGCCAACGCCCTGACTTTC
J: TRBJ2-5; D: TRBD2; V: TRBV5-1; size: -; CDR3: CASSLAGLAGPQGTQYF; DNA: TGCGCCAGCAGCTTGGCCGGACTAGCGGGCCCCCAAGGGACCCAGTACTTC
J: TRBJ2-3; D: -; V: TRBV20-1; size: -; CDR3: CSAPGSTAPSALQYF; DNA: TGCAGTGCTCCCGGGTCCACCGCCCCCTCTGCCTTGCAGTATTTT
J: TRBJ2-7; D: -; V: TRBV10-3; size: few; CDR3: CAISEGAGVDEQYF; DNA: TGTGCCATCAGTGAAGGGGCAGGGGTCGACGAGCAGTACTTC
J: TRBJ2-5; D: TRBD2; V: TRBV7-8; size: -; CDR3: CASSLGLAGASHTETQYF; DNA: TGTGCCAGCAGCTTAGGGCTAGCGGGAGCGTCCCACACGGAGACCCAGTACTTC
J: TRBJ2-5; D: -; V: TRBV4-2; size: few; CDR3: CASSACRGSVETQYF; DNA: TGTGCCAGCAGCGCGTGCCGGGGGAGCGTAGAGACCCAGTACTTC
J: TRBJ1-4; D: -; V: TRBV12-3/TRBV12-4; size: -; CDR3: CASSFMGEKLFF; DNA: TGTGCCAGCAGCTTCATGGGTGAAAAACTGTTTTTT
J: TRBJ2-1; D: -; V: TRBV20-1; size: -; CDR3: CSAEGDKGSYNEQFF; DNA: TGCAGTGCGGAGGGGGACAAGGGCTCCTACAATGAGCAGTTCTTC
J: TRBJ2-1; D: TRBD2; V: TRBV7-3; size: -; CDR3: CASSQVSGGTYNEQFF; DNA: TGTGCCAGCAGCCAGGTGTCGGGGGGGACTTACAATGAGCAGTTCTTC
J: TRBJ1-1; D: -; V: TRBV7-3; size: once; CDR3: CANSLTASKGTEAFF; DNA: TGTGCCAACAGCTTAACGGCGTCGAAGGGTACTGAAGCTTTCTTT
J: TRBJ2-1; D: TRBD2; V: TRBV9; size: few; CDR3: CASSVGGSGSGEQFF; DNA: TGTGCCAGCAGCGTAGGGGGTAGCGGGAGCGGTGAGCAGTTCTTC
J: TRBJ2-7; D: -; V: TRBV7-8; size: -; CDR3: CASSFSTLYEQYF; DNA: TGTGCCAGCAGCTTCTCGACCCTCTACGAGCAGTACTTC
J: TRBJ2-1; D: -; V: TRBV7-9; size: few; CDR3: CATEGGGSSYNEQFF; DNA: TGTGCCACCGAGGGAGGAGGGAGCTCCTACAATGAGCAGTTCTTC
J: TRBJ1-2; D: -; V: TRBV28; size: -; CDR3: CASRGSVYGYTF; DNA: TGTGCCAGCAGGGGATCGGTCTATGGCTACACCTTC
J: TRBJ1-1; D: -; V: TRBV27; size: few; CDR3: CASSFSPGPNTEAFF; DNA: TGTGCCAGCAGTTTTTCCCCGGGGCCTAACACTGAAGCTTTCTTT
J: TRBJ2-7; D: -; V: TRBV2; size: -; CDR3: CASSEGSRGSYEQYF; DNA: TGTGCCAGCAGTGAAGGTAGCAGGGGATCCTACGAGCAGTACTTC
J: TRBJ2-5; D: -; V: TRBV5-4; size: -; CDR3: CASSLKTREETQYF; DNA: TGTGCCAGCAGCCTCAAGACGAGGGAAGAGACCCAGTACTTC
J: TRBJ2-1; D: TRBD2; V: TRBV7-3; size: -; CDR3: CASSFWGGIYNEQFF; DNA: TGTGCCAGCAGCTTTTGGGGGGGGATTTACAATGAGCAGTTCTTC
J: TRBJ1-6; D: -; V: TRBV4-2; size: -; CDR3: CASSRLNGGGYNSPLHF; DNA: TGTGCCAGCAGCCGACTCAACGGGGGAGGGTATAATTCACCCCTCCACTTT
J: TRBJ2-3; D: TRBD2; V: TRBV20-1; size: -; CDR3: CSARVTSGSTDTQYF; DNA: TGCAGTGCTAGGGTTACTAGCGGCAGCACAGATACGCAGTATTTT
J: TRBJ2-7; D: TRBD2; V: TRBV20-1; size: few; CDR3: CSARDFGGGSYEQYF; DNA: TGCAGTGCTAGAGATTTTGGCGGGGGCTCCTACGAGCAGTACTTC
J: TRBJ2-3; D: TRBD2; V: TRBV9; size: few; CDR3: CASSVASGGSTDTQYF; DNA: TGTGCCAGCAGCGTAGCTAGCGGGGGAAGCACAGATACGCAGTATTTT
J: TRBJ2-1; D: TRBD2; V: TRBV12-3/TRBV12-4; size: -; CDR3: CVSSPGLGYNEQFF; DNA: TGTGTCAGCAGTCCGGGACTAGGTTACAATGAGCAGTTCTTC
J: TRBJ2-1; D: -; V: TRBV24-1; size: -; CDR3: CATSDWHEQFF; DNA: TGTGCCACCAGTGATTGGCATGAGCAGTTCTTC
J: TRBJ2-6; D: TRBD2; V: TRBV6-5; size: few; CDR3: CASSTGTSGGAWSNVLTF; DNA: TGTGCCAGCAGTACTGGGACTAGCGGGGGGGCCTGGTCCAACGTCCTGACTTTC
J: TRBJ2-4; D: -; V: TRBV28; size: few; CDR3: CASSFNLENIQYF; DNA: TGTGCCAGCAGTTTTAATTTGGAAAACATTCAGTACTTC
J: TRBJ1-3; D: -; V: TRBV20-1; size: -; CDR3: CSARDPNSRGGNTIYF; DNA: TGCAGTGCTAGAGATCCCAATTCCAGGGGTGGAAACACCATATATTTT
J: TRBJ2-3; D: -; V: TRBV2; size: -; CDR3: CASKYVVVGPDTQYF; DNA: TGTGCCAGCAAGTACGTGGTCGTGGGCCCAGATACGCAGTATTTT
J: TRBJ2-4; D: -; V: TRBV15; size: -; CDR3: CATSRDPFAKNIQYF; DNA: TGTGCCACCAGCAGAGACCCGTTTGCCAAAAACATTCAGTACTTC
J: TRBJ1-2; D: -; V: TRBV7-9; size: many; CDR3: CASSSHNQVEVYGYTF; DNA: TGTGCCAGCAGCTCGCACAACCAGGTCGAGGTTTATGGCTACACCTTC
J: TRBJ2-5; D: -; V: TRBV20-1; size: few; CDR3: CSARDSEMWETQYF; DNA: TGCAGTGCTAGAGACTCCGAAATGTGGGAGACCCAGTACTTC
J: TRBJ2-7; D: -; V: TRBV4-1; size: few; CDR3: CASSQGQFNEQYF; DNA: TGCGCCAGCAGCCAAGGACAGTTCAACGAGCAGTACTTC
J: TRBJ2-1; D: -; V: TRBV20-1; size: -; CDR3: CSARVGPAYNEQFF; DNA: TGCAGTGCTAGAGTCGGCCCGGCCTACAATGAGCAGTTCTTC
J: TRBJ1-1; D: -; V: TRBV20-1; size: few; CDR3: CSAARSISLTEAFF; DNA: TGCAGTGCCGCCCGATCTATCAGCCTCACTGAAGCTTTCTTT
J: TRBJ2-3; D: -; V: TRBV9; size: few; CDR3: CASSPRPPGDTQYF; DNA: TGTGCCAGCAGCCCCCGGCCCCCCGGGGATACGCAGTATTTT
J: TRBJ2-3; D: TRBD2; V: TRBV12-3/TRBV12-4; size: -; CDR3: CASSLSGSSDTQYF; DNA: TGTGCCAGCAGCCTTAGCGGGAGTTCAGATACGCAGTATTTT
J: TRBJ1-1; D: -; V: TRBV5-8; size: -; CDR3: CASTHPSPNTEAFF; DNA: TGTGCCAGCACCCATCCCTCACCGAACACTGAAGCTTTCTTT
J: TRBJ2-7; D: TRBD1; V: TRBV20-1; size: few; CDR3: CSASRIGTGDYEQYF; DNA: TGCAGTGCTAGCAGGATCGGGACAGGGGACTACGAGCAGTACTTC
J: TRBJ1-4; D: TRBD1; V: TRBV27; size: -; CDR3: CASRSPFPGQGGEKLFF; DNA: TGTGCCAGCAGGTCCCCCTTCCCGGGACAGGGAGGGGAAAAACTGTTTTTT
J: TRBJ1-5; D: -; V: TRBV6-1; size: few; CDR3: CASKGIVNQPQHF; DNA: TGTGCCAGCAAAGGAATAGTCAATCAGCCCCAGCATTTT
J: TRBJ2-4; D: TRBD1; V: TRBV15; size: few; CDR3: CATSRSPGEGGFGNIQYF; DNA: TGTGCCACCAGCAGAAGTCCTGGGGAAGGGGGCTTCGGGAACATTCAGTACTTC
J: TRBJ1-2; D: TRBD1; V: TRBV20-1; size: few; CDR3: CSARDQEGAHGYTF; DNA: TGCAGTGCTAGAGATCAGGAGGGGGCGCATGGCTACACCTTC
J: TRBJ2-7; D: -; V: TRBV3-1; size: few; CDR3: CASSQRGERTYEQYF; DNA: TGTGCCAGCAGCCAACGCGGGGAGAGGACCTACGAGCAGTACTTC
J: TRBJ2-1; D: -; V: TRBV6-4; size: few; CDR3: CASSDGKYNEQFF; DNA: TGTGCCAGCAGTGACGGGAAGTACAATGAGCAGTTCTTC
J: TRBJ2-7; D: -; V: TRBV5-1; size: many; CDR3: CASSLGPGAGEQYF; DNA: TGCGCCAGCAGCTTGGGCCCCGGCGCCGGCGAGCAGTACTTC
J: TRBJ1-2; D: -; V: TRBV7-3; size: -; CDR3: CASSLSQGTGGYTF; DNA: TGTGCCAGCAGCTTATCCCAGGGGACCGGTGGCTACACCTTC
J: TRBJ2-3; D: TRBD1; V: TRBV20-1; size: -; CDR3: CSAGSQGTDTQYF; DNA: TGCAGTGCTGGATCACAGGGGACAGATACGCAGTATTTT
J: TRBJ1-1; D: -; V: TRBV29-1; size: many; CDR3: CSFLMNTEAFF; DNA: TGCAGCTTCCTCATGAACACTGAAGCTTTCTTT
J: TRBJ2-7; D: -; V: TRBV12-3/TRBV12-4; size: few; CDR3: CASSTIGYF; DNA: TGTGCCAGCAGCACCATCGGGTACTTC